A single sample is the source of the 14 T cell receptor beta chains below, sequenced in a study of T cells in women clearing cervical HPV infection. Repertoires were generated with immunoSEQ multiplex PCR, while TCRdb's copy carries only in-frame clones and drops some. With approximately 28,000 clones in the sample, the ten largest clones hold approximately 3%. The sample consisted of blood buffy coat. The receptors were gathered from a woman between 18 and 75 years old with a cervical HPV16 infection that either progressed to CIN3+ or cleared (not recorded which).

As concerns this clone: At one of its ends the junction is not consistent with the germline gene, which may arise from a read error. The read ends 3 residues early relative to the CDR3; the germline J gene fills the gap. This chain connects TRBV20-1 to TRBJ1-2; unclear D gene. The CDR3 is 14 amino acids. Germline V lookup: CDR1 DFQATT, CDR2 SNEGSKA (reference sequence). CDR3 residues: CSVRESSTRSGYTF. The part of the CDR3 DNA that was read is TGCAGTGTTAGAGAGTCCTCAACGCGGAGTGGC.

Worth noting for this clone: Read coverage stops 3 residues before the CDR3 terminus; the germline J gene supplies the remainder. The V gene is TRBV7-8, the J gene TRBJ2-5; perhaps TRBD2 as D (5 bases). Germline V gene lookup returns CDR1 SGHVS and CDR2 FQNEAQ. V dropped 4 bases and J dropped 3 bases, with 12 bases sitting between them. CDR3 length: 14 residues. Here the CDR3 reads CASSSPRGKETQYF. Partial CDR3 DNA: TGTGCCAGCAGCTCCCCCCGGGGTAAAGAGACC. The full variable domain, its missing parts supplied by reference TRBV7-8 and TRBJ2-5, is GAGVSQSPRYKVAKRGQDVALRCDPISGHVSLFWYQQALGQGPEFLTYFQNEAQLDKSGLPSDRFFAERPEGSVSTLKIQRTQQEDSAVYLCASSSPRGKETQYFGPGTRLLVL.

As to this clone: The read ends 3 residues early relative to the CDR3; the germline J gene fills the gap. The V call is TRBV6-2 or TRBV6-3, the J call TRBJ2-7, with 11 bases lining up with TRBD1. J lost 5 bases, V lost 6 bases, and 6 bases had no gene match. The CDR3 spans 14 residues. Germline V lookup: CDR1 MNHEY, CDR2 SVGEGT. This CDR3 reads CASSKRTGGDEQYF. CDR3 DNA, as far as it was read: TGTGCCAGCAGCAAAAGGACAGGGGGCGACGAG.

Regarding this clone: Read sequence stops 3 residues before the CDR3 end, and the germline J gene provides the missing end. J is TRBJ2-7 and V is TRBV20-1; no clear D gene. Per germline, CDR1 DFQATT and CDR2 SNEGSKA (reference sequence). The CDR3 consists of 14 residues. Trimming shortened V by 2 bases and J by 4 bases, and 15 bases separated the two germline ends. CDR3 residues: CSARYNVPPYEQYF. CDR3 bases read: TGCAGTGCTAGATACAACGTGCCCCCATACGAG.

For this clone: The CDR3 end lies 3 residues beyond the end of the read and is filled in from the germline J gene. The rearrangement links TRBV19 to TRBJ1-2; D might be TRBD1 (6 bases). The V gene's germline CDR1 is LNHDA and CDR2 SQIVND (reference sequence). This CDR3 is built from 14 residues. CDR3 DNA, as far as it was read: TGTGCCAGTAGTATTTTTCAGGGGTCCGACGAC. Protein sequence: CASSIFQGSDD. In full, the CDR3 reads CASSIFQGSDDYTF.

About this clone: The CDR3 extends 3 residues past the end of the read, so its final part is completed from the germline J gene. The V and J genes are TRBV24-1 and TRBJ2-5; TRBD2 agrees at 12 bases. V dropped 4 bases and J dropped 5; count of bases not matched to a gene: 4. CDR1 and CDR2 (germline): KGHDR, SFDVKD. The CDR3 is 15 residues long. The sequenced CDR3 bases are TGTGCCACCAGTGACCCCACTAGCGGGGGGGAGACC. Translation gives CATSDPTSGGET. The whole CDR3 protein is CATSDPTSGGETQYF.

Concerning this clone: The CDR3 is cut off 3 residues early in the read; its end comes from the germline J gene. This chain connects TRBV5-1 to TRBJ2-5; perhaps D is TRBD1 or TRBD2 (5 bases each). CDR1 and CDR2 (germline): SGHRS, YFSETQ. This CDR3 region has 14 residues. Trimming removed 2 bases from V and 5 bases from J, with 13 bases in between. The CDR3 here is CASSFGQEGETQYF. Incomplete CDR3 DNA: TGCGCCAGCAGCTTTGGGCAAGAGGGGGAGACC.

As regards this clone: The CDR3 extends 3 residues past the end of the read, so its final part is completed from the germline J gene. V gene TRBV12-5 combines with J gene TRBJ2-7; 8 bases match TRBD1. This CDR3 region has 15 residues. V was pared by 1 base and J by 2 bases, with 4 bases of the junction left unmatched. The germline gives CDR1 LGHNT, CDR2 FRNRAP. The sequenced part of the CDR3 DNA is TGTGCTAGTGGTTTGGGAGGACAGGGACCCTACGAG. Translating gives CASGLGGQGPYE. The whole CDR3 sequence reads CASGLGGQGPYEQYF.

The part of the CDR3 DNA that was read is TGTGCCTGGAGGGACAGGGTTATGTACGGC. Protein product: CAWRDRVMYG. The entire CDR3 protein is CAWRDRVMYGYTF. V usage is TRBV30 and J usage is TRBJ1-2; TRBD1 matches 8 bases. The CDR3 end lies 3 residues beyond the end of the read and is filled in from the germline J gene. Germline V gene sequence: CDR1 GTSNPN, CDR2 SVGIG (reference sequence). The CDR3 covers 13 residues.

Details on this clone: The CDR3 extends 3 residues past the end of the read, so its final part is completed from the germline J gene. This sequence joins TRBV7-8 and TRBJ2-3; 8 positions match TRBD1. V lost 4 bases and J lost 4; bases outside the gene matches: 4. The CDR3 sequence is 14 residues long. Looked up from germline, CDR1 is SGHVS and CDR2 is FQNEAQ. The CDR3 is CASSSPGGSDTQYF. The sequenced CDR3 bases are TGTGCCAGCAGCTCACCAGGGGGCTCAGATACG.

The DNA read from the CDR3 is TGTGCCAGCAGCTTGAGGGGATCCCGGGAG. Its translation: CASSLRGSRE. The full CDR3 protein is CASSLRGSRELFF. The rearrangement joins TRBV7-6 to TRBJ2-2; D may correspond to TRBD1 or TRBD2 (5 bases each). The DNA ends 3 residues before the CDR3 does, and the rest of the CDR3 is filled in from the germline J gene. Germline CDR1 reads SGHVS; CDR2 reads FNYEAQ. V was pared by 3 bases and J by 9 bases, with 11 bases between. The CDR3 extends over 13 amino acids.

Concerning this clone itself: The sequence runs out 3 residues before the end of the CDR3; the remainder is reconstructed from the germline J gene. V gene TRBV7-9 combines with J gene TRBJ1-2; 7 nucleotides match TRBD1. CDR3 length: 14 amino acids. The V gene's germline CDR1 is SEHNR and CDR2 FQNEAQ (reference sequence). V trimming: 8 bases; J trimming: 5 bases; junction bases outside the gene matches: 11. The chain's CDR3 is CASGQGDGQYGYTF. The DNA read from the CDR3 is TGTGCCAGCGGGCAGGGGGACGGACAGTATGGC.

As regards this clone: The sequenced fragment ends 3 residues before the CDR3 boundary, so the rest is inferred from the germline J gene. This chain joins TRBV7-9 and TRBJ2-5; 8 bases are a match to TRBD2. Germline CDR1 and CDR2: SEHNR and FQNEAQ (reference sequence). J gave up 4 bases and V 5 bases, and 6 bases lay outside the gene matches. The CDR3 totals 14 residues. This CDR3 reads CASSRGGSRETQYF. CDR3 DNA, as far as it was read: TGTGCCAGCAGCCGGGGGGGCAGCCGAGAGACC.

A remark on this clone: Sequencing ends 3 residues short of the CDR3 end; the germline J gene provides the rest. The genes are TRBV13 and TRBJ2-3; no clear D gene. CDR1 is PRHDT, CDR2 FYEKMQ, per germline (reference sequence). There are 13 residues in the CDR3. The V end was cut by 3 bases, the J end by 4 bases, with 8 bases between. CDR3: CASSFFAADTQYF. The sequenced part of the CDR3 DNA is TGTGCCAGCAGCTTCTTCGCGGCAGATACG. Variable domain in full (rest from reference TRBV13 and TRBJ2-3): AAGVIQSPRHLIKEKRETATLKCYPIPRHDTVYWYQQGPGQDPQFLISFYEKMQSDKGSIPDRFSAQQFSDYHSELNMSSLELGDSALYFCASSFFAADTQYFGPGTRLTVL.